This TCR beta chain was identified in a study of blood T cell repertoires in COVID-19. Looking at the study overall: Spain, Italy and the United States supplied samples that represented acute and convalescent COVID-19.

The authors' processing: Using reference gene primer amplification, nucleated cell counts were estimated. The assay was immunoSEQ multiplex PCR, and TCRdb's table has in-frame clones only and misses some. V and J calls and clone size are given by that table; D and trimming were obtained from the DNA. This table has fewer than 700,000 clones, roughly 89% appearing once. Looked up from germline, CDR1 is SGHDT and CDR2 is YYEEEE. V was trimmed by 7 bases and J by 2 bases, leaving 16 bases between them. The CDR3 runs 14 residues. Material: peripheral blood. The receptor was isolated from a woman aged 45-60 years with COVID-19, enrolled during active disease. The rearrangement uses TRBV5-6 and TRBJ2-7, with D perhaps matching TRBD1 (5 bases). CDR3 coding DNA: TGTGCCAGCGGCTCAACAGGTAGCCCCTACGAGCAGTACTTC. Translated, it gives CASGSTGSPYEQYF.